This T cell receptor beta chain was found in a study of cytomegalovirus exposure and HLA in healthy donors. The PCR had 60 Vbeta and 13 Jbeta primers. Assay used: immunoSEQ multiplex PCR; TCRdb lists only in-frame clones, some missing. In the table there are about 160,000 clones, around 70% of which are singletons. The CDR3 totals 14 residues. V was pared by 4 bases and J by 8 bases, with 17 bases between. Germline lookup yields CDR1 MGHRA and CDR2 YSYEKL. Sequenced: PBMCs. This TCR came from a man aged 18 to 29 in good health and CMV-seropositive. The chain carries TRBV4-1 and TRBJ1-1; tentatively, D is TRBD1 (5 bases). This chain's CDR3 is CASSPAGRDYEAFF. The CDR3 region has the DNA TGCGCCAGCAGCCCAGCGGGCCGGGACTACGAAGCTTTCTTT.